These 20 T cell receptor beta chains share one sample of origin, sequenced in a study of blood T cell repertoires in COVID-19. The method was immunoSEQ multiplex PCR; TCRdb's version includes in-frame clones alone and lacks a portion of them. The sample holds about 270,000 clones, more than 85% seen once. Sample: peripheral blood. These receptors were collected from a person under 35 with COVID-19, enrolled during active disease.

The genes are TRBV2 and TRBJ2-7; 10 nucleotides match TRBD2. The germline V gene has CDR1 SNHLY and CDR2 FYNNEI. Unmatched junction bases numbered 5, after V lost 6 bases and J lost 3 bases. The CDR3 runs to 14 residues. CDR3 DNA sequence: TGTGCCAGCAGAGCCGGGACTAGCGTCTACGAGCAGTACTTC. Its translation is CASRAGTSVYEQYF.

CDR3 in amino acids: CASTSAGEGADTQYF. The CDR3 coding sequence is TGTGCCAGCACCTCAGCGGGAGAGGGGGCAGATACGCAGTATTTT. The V gene is TRBV6-5, the J gene TRBJ2-3; TRBD2 aligns across 8 bases. The ends lost 7 bases at V and 4 bases at J; junction bases unmatched: 10. CDR1 and CDR2 from the germline V gene are MNHEY and SVGAGI. The CDR3 has 15 amino acids.

The J gene is TRBJ1-4, the V gene TRBV28; 8 bases fit TRBD1. From germline, CDR1 is MDHEN and CDR2 SYDVKM. The CDR3 has 13 amino acids. After removal of 4 bases from V and 7 bases from J, the junction contained 2 bases not matched to a gene. The CDR3 sequence is CASSSGQVEKLFF. The CDR3 DNA sequence: TGTGCCAGCAGTTCGGGACAGGTTGAAAAACTGTTTTTT.

The chain couples TRBV7-8 to TRBJ1-2, with 10 positions matching TRBD1. From germline, CDR1 is SGHVS and CDR2 FQNEAQ. Trimming cost V 5 bases and J 5 bases; bases outside gene matches: 5. The CDR3 is 14 amino acids. CDR3 bases: TGTGCCAGCAGCGTAAGGGACAGGGGATATGGCTACACCTTC. It yields the protein CASSVRDRGYGYTF.

J is TRBJ1-2 and V is TRBV3-1 (or the pseudogene TRBV3-2); possible D gene TRBD1, 6 bases. The CDR3 has 13 amino acids. V was cut by 6 bases and J by 6 bases, with 14 bases left in between. Per germline, CDR1 LGHDT and CDR2 YNNKEL (reference sequence). The CDR3: CASRLTGSDGYTF. CDR3 bases: TGTGCCAGCAGGCTTACAGGGTCGGATGGCTACACCTTC.

This chain connects TRBV3-1 (or the pseudogene TRBV3-2) to TRBJ2-1; D is perhaps TRBD2 (6 bases). V was shortened by 2 bases and J by 1 base, with 12 bases between the two germline ends. Germline CDR1 reads LGHDT; CDR2 reads YNNKEL (reference sequence). The CDR3 extends over 16 amino acids. The CDR3 loop reads CASSQLLAGSYNEQFF. As DNA, the CDR3 is TGTGCCAGCAGCCAATTACTAGCCGGGTCCTACAATGAGCAGTTCTTC.

This chain connects TRBV5-4 to TRBJ2-2; 13 bases align to TRBD2. Germline CDR1 and CDR2: SGHNT and YYREEE (reference sequence). The V and J ends lost 6 bases and 4 bases, in that order; junction bases with no gene match: 9. The CDR3 spans 17 residues. CDR3 sequence reads: CASTGTSGKGLTGELFF. CDR3 nucleotide sequence: TGTGCCAGCACCGGGACTAGCGGGAAGGGCCTCACCGGGGAGCTGTTTTTT.

J is TRBJ2-1 and V is TRBV6-5; D gene ambiguous. The ends were cut back, 0 bases at V and 4 bases at J, with 4 bases in the middle. Germline V CDR1 and CDR2: MNHEY, SVGAGI. There are 13 residues in the CDR3. CDR3 amino acids: CASSYSRYNEQFF. The CDR3 DNA is TGTGCCAGCAGTTACTCGCGTTACAATGAGCAGTTCTTC.

The chain recombines TRBV19 with TRBJ1-5; D is undetermined. Deletions cut 5 bases from V and 6 bases from J, with 8 bases between. The CDR3 is 12 amino acids. Germline values: CDR1 LNHDA, CDR2 SQIVND (reference sequence). The CDR3 reads CASSSAGQPQHF. DNA of the CDR3: TGTGCCAGTAGTTCGGCGGGTCAGCCCCAGCATTTT.

V and J are TRBV28 and TRBJ2-1; D unclear. With 5 bases removed from V and 3 bases from J, the gap between germline ends came to 14 bases. Looked up from germline, CDR1 is MDHEN and CDR2 is SYDVKM. The CDR3 is 15 amino acids. In nucleotides, the CDR3 is TGTGCCAGCAGTCCCAACCCACTACACTACAATGAGCAGTTCTTC. It specifies CASSPNPLHYNEQFF.

The chain uses TRBV25-1 and TRBJ1-2; D unclear. V was cut by 6 bases and J by 7 bases, with 18 bases left in between. The CDR3 length is 14 residues. From germline, CDR1 is MGHDK and CDR2 SYGVNS. CDR3 amino acids: CASRQTGGGGGYTF. CDR3 bases: TGTGCCAGCAGACAGACGGGTGGAGGAGGTGGCTACACCTTC.

In the case of this clone: Relative to the germline gene, one junction end is altered; a read error may explain this. The V and J genes are TRBV15 and TRBJ2-7, with 7 bases lining up with TRBD1. There are 13 residues in the CDR3. The germline gives CDR1 LNHNV, CDR2 YYDKDF (reference sequence). CDR3 in DNA: TGTGCCACCAGCGGAGACAGGGCTTACGAGCAGTACTTC. This gives the protein CATSGDRAYEQYF.

The rearrangement uses TRBV6-5 and TRBJ2-5; D remains unclear. CDR1 and CDR2 from the germline V gene are MNHEY and SVGAGI. This CDR3 is built from 14 residues. V was shortened by 2 bases and J by 5 bases, with 12 bases between the two germline ends. CDR3 region: CASSYRIPQETQYF. CDR3 DNA sequence: TGTGCCAGCAGTTACCGAATTCCCCAGGAGACCCAGTACTTC.

The chain uses TRBV5-1 and TRBJ2-3; TRBD2 is a possible D gene (6 bases). CDR1 and CDR2 (germline): SGHRS, YFSETQ. Trimming cost V 0 bases and J 6 bases, with 14 bases left between them. This CDR3 is built from 15 residues. The CDR3 sequence is CASSLAVAGMDTQYF. Written as DNA, the CDR3 is TGCGCCAGCAGCTTGGCCGTGGCGGGAATGGATACGCAGTATTTT.

Written as DNA, the CDR3 is TGTGCCAGCAGTGAAGCCGGAGACACCGGGGAGCTGTTTTTT. Its translation is CASSEAGDTGELFF. V and J are TRBV2 and TRBJ2-2; D gene unclear. Trimming removed 0 bases from V and 3 bases from J, with 5 bases in between. The CDR3 has 14 residues. Germline CDR1 SNHLY, CDR2 FYNNEI. Looking up the rest from reference TRBV2 and TRBJ2-2 gives the full variable domain: EPEVTQTPSHQVTQMGQEVILRCVPISNHLYFYWYRQILGQKVEFLVSFYNNEISEKSEIFDDQFSVERPDGSNFTLKIRSTKLEDSAMYFCASSEAGDTGELFFGEGSRLTVL.

The rearrangement links TRBV6-4 to TRBJ2-4; D is unclear. V was pared by 2 bases and J by 9 bases, with 20 bases between. The CDR3 has 16 amino acids. Germline V gene sequence: CDR1 MRHNA, CDR2 SNTAGT. For the CDR3, the DNA is TGTGCCAGCAGTGACCCGGAGCTAAGTCTGAAACGCATTCAGTACTTC. This gives the protein CASSDPELSLKRIQYF.

This chain uses TRBV5-8 with TRBJ2-3, with D tentatively TRBD2 (5 bases). The V end lost 2 bases, the J end lost 0 bases, and 19 bases lay between the germline ends. The length of the CDR3 is 18 residues. Germline loops: CDR1 SGHTS, CDR2 YDEGEE. The chain's CDR3 is CASSLLKGWPGSTDTQYF. DNA for the CDR3: TGTGCCAGCAGCTTATTAAAGGGCTGGCCGGGGAGCACAGATACGCAGTATTTT.

This chain joins TRBV10-3 and TRBJ2-5; D is unresolved. Per the germline V gene, CDR1 is ENHRY and CDR2 is SYGVKD. The V end was cut by 2 bases, the J end by 5 bases, with 3 bases between. The CDR3 contains 11 residues. CDR3 nucleotide sequence: TGTGCCATCAGTGAGCGGGAGACCCAGTACTTC. Residues: CAISERETQYF.

The rearrangement uses TRBV4-1 and TRBJ2-7; tentative D call: TRBD1 (5 bases). The CDR3 has 14 amino acids. Germline V lookup: CDR1 MGHRA, CDR2 YSYEKL. The germline V and J ends were trimmed by 2 bases and 1 base, with 9 bases remaining between them. Here the CDR3 DNA reads TGCGCCAGCAGCCAACCAGGGCGGTCCTACGAGCAGTACTTC. Translated: CASSQPGRSYEQYF.

The J gene is TRBJ2-1, the V gene TRBV27; D ambiguous. Germline V CDR1 and CDR2: MNHEY, SMNVEV (reference sequence). Trimming pared 5 bases from V and 3 bases from J, leaving 8 bases between. This CDR3 is built from 13 residues. CDR3 in DNA: TGTGCCAGCAGTGTAAACTACTACAATGAGCAGTTCTTC. It encodes CASSVNYYNEQFF.